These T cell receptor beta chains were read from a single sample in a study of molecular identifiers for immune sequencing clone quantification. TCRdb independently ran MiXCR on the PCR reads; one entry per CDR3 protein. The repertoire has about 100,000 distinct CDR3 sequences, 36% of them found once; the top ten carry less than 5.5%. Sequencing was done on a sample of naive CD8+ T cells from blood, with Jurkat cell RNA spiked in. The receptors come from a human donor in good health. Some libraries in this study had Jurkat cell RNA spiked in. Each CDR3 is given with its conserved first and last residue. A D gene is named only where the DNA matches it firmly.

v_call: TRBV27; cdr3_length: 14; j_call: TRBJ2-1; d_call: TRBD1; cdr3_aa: CASKGTGGFNEQFF
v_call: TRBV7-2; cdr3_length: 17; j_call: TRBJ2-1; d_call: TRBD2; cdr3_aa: CASSPLQLAGFMDEQFF
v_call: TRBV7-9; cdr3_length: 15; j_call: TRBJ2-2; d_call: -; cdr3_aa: CPSSSVAGDTGELFF
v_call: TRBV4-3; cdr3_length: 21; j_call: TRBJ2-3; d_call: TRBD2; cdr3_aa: CASSQNSGLAGTNTITDTQYF
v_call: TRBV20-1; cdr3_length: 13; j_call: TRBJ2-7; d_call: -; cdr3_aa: CSASVGRTWEQYF
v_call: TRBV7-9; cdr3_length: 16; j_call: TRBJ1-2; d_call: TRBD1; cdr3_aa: CASSLYTAGGSYGYTF
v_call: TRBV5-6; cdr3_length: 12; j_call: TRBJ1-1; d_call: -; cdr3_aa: CASSLGDTEAFF
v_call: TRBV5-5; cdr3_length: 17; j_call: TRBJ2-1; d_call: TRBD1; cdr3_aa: CVSSLAGQAYSYNEQFF
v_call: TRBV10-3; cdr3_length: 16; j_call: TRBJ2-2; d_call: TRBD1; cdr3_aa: CAIRDNRGRDTGELFF
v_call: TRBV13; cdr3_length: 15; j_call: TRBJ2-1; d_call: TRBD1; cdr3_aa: CASSLSAGTGREQFF
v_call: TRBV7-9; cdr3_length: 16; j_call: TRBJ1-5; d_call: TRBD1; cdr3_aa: CASSLGQGVRDQPQHF
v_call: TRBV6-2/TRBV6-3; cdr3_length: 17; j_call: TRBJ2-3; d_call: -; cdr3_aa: CASSPSWGASGTDTQYF
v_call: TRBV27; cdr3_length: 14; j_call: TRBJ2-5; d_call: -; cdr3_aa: CASSAWTEQETQYF
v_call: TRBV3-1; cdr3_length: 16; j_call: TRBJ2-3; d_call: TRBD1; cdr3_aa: CASSPTGVPSTDTQYF
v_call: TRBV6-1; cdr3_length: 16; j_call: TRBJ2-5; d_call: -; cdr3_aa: CASSVFWSTLEETQYF
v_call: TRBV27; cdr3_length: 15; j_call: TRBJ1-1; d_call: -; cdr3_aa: CASSPPGRANTEAFF
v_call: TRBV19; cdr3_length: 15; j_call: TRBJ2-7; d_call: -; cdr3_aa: CASSLDWAPAYEQYF
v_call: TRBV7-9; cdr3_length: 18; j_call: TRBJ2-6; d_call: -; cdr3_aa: CASSKGGTDSSGANVLTF
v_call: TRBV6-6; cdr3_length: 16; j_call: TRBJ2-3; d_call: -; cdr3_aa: CASRPGASGPKDTQYF
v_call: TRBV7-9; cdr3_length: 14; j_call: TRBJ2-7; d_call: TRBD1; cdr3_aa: CASSQGQVSYEQYF
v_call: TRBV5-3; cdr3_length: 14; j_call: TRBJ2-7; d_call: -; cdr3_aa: CASSSRGGRGEQYF
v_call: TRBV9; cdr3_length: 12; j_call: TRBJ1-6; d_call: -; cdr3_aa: CASRSYAGPLHF
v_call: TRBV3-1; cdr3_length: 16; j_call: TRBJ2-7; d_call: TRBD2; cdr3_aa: CASSPRSSGSSYEQYF
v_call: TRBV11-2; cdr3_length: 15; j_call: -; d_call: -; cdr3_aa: CASSLDGLFYNEQYF
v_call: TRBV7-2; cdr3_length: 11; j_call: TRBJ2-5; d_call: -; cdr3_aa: CASSFSETQHF
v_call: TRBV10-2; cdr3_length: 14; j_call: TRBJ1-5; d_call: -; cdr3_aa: CASSTMASNQPQHF
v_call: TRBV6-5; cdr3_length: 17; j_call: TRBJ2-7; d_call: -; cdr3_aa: CASSYSLAGRLSGEQYF
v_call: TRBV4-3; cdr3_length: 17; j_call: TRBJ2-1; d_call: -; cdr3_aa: CASSQEDRAQLYNEQFF
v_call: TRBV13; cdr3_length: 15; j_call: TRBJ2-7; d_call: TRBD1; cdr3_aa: CASSPGTGGSYEQHF
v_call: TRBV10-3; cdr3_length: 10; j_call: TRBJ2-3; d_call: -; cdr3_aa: CAIGMDTQYF
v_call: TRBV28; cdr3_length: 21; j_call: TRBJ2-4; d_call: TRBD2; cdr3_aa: CASSLGAGRRLAGGIQYIQYF
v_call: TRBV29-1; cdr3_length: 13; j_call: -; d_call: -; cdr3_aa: CSVGDAVDGWQFF
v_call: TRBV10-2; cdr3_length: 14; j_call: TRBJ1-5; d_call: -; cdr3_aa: CASKGGGSNQPQHF
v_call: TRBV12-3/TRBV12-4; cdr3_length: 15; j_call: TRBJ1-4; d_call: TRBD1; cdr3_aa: CASSLEDRAGEKLFF
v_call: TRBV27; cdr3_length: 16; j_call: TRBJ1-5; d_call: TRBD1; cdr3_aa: CASSPGTGGSNQPQHF
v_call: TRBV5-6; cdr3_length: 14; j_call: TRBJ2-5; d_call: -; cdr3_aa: CASSLVSGDETQYF
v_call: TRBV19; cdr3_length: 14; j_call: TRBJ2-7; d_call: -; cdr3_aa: CASSPTAGSYEQYF
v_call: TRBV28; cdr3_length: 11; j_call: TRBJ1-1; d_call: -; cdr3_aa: CASSEEGEAFF
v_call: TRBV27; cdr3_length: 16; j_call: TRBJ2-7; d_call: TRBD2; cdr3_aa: CASGHYRASGRYEQYF
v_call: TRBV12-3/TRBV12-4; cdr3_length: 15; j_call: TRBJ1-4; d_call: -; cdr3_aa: CASRFGAGDNEKLFF
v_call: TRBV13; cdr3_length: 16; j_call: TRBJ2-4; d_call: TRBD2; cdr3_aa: CASSPTGLAGGNIQYF
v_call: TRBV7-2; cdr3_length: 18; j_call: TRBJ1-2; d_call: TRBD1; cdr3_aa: CASSLVPDRGANDYGYTF
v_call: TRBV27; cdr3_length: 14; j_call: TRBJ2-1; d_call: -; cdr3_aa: CASSWALGDNEQFF
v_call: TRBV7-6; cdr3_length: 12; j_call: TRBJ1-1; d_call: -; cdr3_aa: CASSLGGGGAFF
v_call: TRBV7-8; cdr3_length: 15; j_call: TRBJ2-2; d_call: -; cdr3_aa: CASSPRVGNTGERFF
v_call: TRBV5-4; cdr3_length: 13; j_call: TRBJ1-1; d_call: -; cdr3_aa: CASSFPGSSEAFF
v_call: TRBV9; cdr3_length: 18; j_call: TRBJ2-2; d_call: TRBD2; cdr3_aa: CASGPWTSGPLNTGELFF
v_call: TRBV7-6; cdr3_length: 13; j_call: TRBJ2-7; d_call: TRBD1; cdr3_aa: CANSRDSSYEQYF
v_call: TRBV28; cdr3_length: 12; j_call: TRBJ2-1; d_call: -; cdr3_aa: CASRTKYNEQFF
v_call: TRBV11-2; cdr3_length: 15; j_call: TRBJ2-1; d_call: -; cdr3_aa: CASSLVAGPYNEQFF
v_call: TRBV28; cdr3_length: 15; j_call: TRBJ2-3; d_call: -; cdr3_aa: CASTPPSRSTDTQYF
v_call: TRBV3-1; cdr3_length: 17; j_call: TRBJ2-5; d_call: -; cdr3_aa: CASSHQTPRARQETQYF
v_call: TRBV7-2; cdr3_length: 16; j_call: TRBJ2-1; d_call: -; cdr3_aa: CASSPWTASSYNEQFF
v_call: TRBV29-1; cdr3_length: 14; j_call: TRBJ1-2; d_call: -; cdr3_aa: CSVDDPAALYGYTF
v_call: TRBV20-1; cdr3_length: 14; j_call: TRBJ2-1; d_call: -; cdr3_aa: CSALAARTYNEQFF
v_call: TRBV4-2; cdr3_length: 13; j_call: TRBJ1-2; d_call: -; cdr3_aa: CASSQGGLDGYTF
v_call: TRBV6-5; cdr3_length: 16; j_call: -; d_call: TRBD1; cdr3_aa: CASSRTGPYSNQPQYF
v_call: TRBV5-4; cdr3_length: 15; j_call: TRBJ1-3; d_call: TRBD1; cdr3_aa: CASSLGRGGGNTIYF
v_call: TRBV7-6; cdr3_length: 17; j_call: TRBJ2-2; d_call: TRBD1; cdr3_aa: CASSSSPGQGWSGELFF